This TCR beta chain was sequenced for a study of CD8 T cells in Susac syndrome. Random hexamers were used to reverse transcribe 0.5 to 1 ug of RNA. TCR beta CDR3 was amplified by immunoSEQ covering 54 Vbeta and 13 Jbeta. TCRdb itself ran the immunoSEQ multiplex PCR reads through MiXCR, one entry per CDR3 protein. The table records 130,000 to 150,000 distinct CDR3 sequences, roughly 94% of them present only once. TCR beta sequencing was performed on blood CD8+ and CD4+ T cells. Healthy donors constituted the controls, which were matched for age and sex. TEMRA cells were enriched by FACS, while CD8+ and CD4+ T cells were obtained through a negative isolation that was performed magnetically. V lost 5 bases to trimming and J lost 1 base, with 12 bases between them. Germline CDR1 and CDR2: GTSNPN and SVGIG (reference sequence). This CDR3 is 14 amino acids long. This clonotype was recorded only once.

This clonotype was sampled from a human donor in good health. The chain links TRBV30 to TRBJ2-4; D is perhaps TRBD1 (5 bases). Material: CD4+ T cells from PBMCs. The CDR3 loop is CAWELRGAKNIQYF. The CDR3 bases are TGTGCCTGGGAGCTAAGGGGTGCCAAAAACATTCAGTACTTC.